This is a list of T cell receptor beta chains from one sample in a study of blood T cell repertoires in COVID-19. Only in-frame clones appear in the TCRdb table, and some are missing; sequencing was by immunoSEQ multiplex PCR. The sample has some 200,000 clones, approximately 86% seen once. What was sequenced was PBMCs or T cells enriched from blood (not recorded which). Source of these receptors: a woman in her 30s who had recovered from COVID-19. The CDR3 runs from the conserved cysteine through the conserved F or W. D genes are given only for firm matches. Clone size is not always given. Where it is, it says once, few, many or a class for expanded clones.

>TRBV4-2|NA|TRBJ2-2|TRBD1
CASSQHRGEGELFF
TGTGCCAGCAGCCAACACAGGGGAGAGGGGGAGCTGTTTTTT
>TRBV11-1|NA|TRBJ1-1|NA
CASSVQGNTEAFF
TGTGCCAGCAGCGTTCAGGGCAACACTGAAGCTTTCTTT
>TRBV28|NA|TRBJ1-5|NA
CASYPQGIEQPQHF
TGTGCCAGCTACCCACAGGGTATTGAACAGCCCCAGCATTTT
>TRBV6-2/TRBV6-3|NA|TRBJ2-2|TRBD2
CASSYVGTSGTGELFF
TGTGCCAGCAGTTACGTGGGGACTAGCGGCACCGGGGAGCTGTTTTTT
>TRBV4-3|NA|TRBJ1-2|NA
CASSQKMGLGYTF
TGCGCCAGCAGCCAAAAGATGGGGCTTGGCTACACCTTC
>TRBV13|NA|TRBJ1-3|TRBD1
CASSRDRAEGNTIYF
TGTGCCAGCAGCCGGGACAGGGCAGAAGGAAACACCATATATTTT
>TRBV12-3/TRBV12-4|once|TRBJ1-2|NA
CASSPGVDGYTF
TGTGCCAGCAGCCCAGGTGTCGATGGCTACACCTTC
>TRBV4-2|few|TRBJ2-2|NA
CASSRRLVAVTGELFF
TGTGCCAGCAGCCGACGTCTAGTAGCAGTCACCGGGGAGCTGTTTTTT
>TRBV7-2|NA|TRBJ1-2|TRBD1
CASRVTGQGLGGYTF
TGTGCCAGCCGAGTCACGGGACAGGGCCTTGGAGGCTACACCTTC
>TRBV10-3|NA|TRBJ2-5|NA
CAISTGSQETQYF
TGTGCCATCAGTACAGGGAGTCAGGAGACCCAGTACTTC
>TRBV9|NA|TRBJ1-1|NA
CASSVEVAPGLSRLAFF
TGTGCCAGCAGCGTAGAGGTTGCGCCGGGACTTTCCCGTTTGGCTTTCTTT
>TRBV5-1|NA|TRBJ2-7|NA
CASSLAGTYEQYF
TGCGCCAGCAGCTTGGCCGGGACCTACGAGCAGTACTTC
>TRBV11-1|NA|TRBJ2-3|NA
CASSPRRGSTDTQYF
TGTGCCAGCAGCCCCCGTAGGGGTAGCACAGATACGCAGTATTTT
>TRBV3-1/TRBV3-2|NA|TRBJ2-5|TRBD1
CASSQTGEQETQYF
TGTGCCAGCAGCCAGACAGGGGAGCAAGAGACCCAGTACTTC
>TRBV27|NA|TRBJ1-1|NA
CASSLTVNTEAFF
TGTGCCAGCAGTTTAACGGTGAACACTGAAGCTTTCTTT
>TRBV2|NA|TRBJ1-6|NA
CASSAGNRNSPLHF
TGTGCCAGCAGTGCCGGAAACAGGAATTCACCCCTCCACTTT
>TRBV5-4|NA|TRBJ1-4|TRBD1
CASSLKTGGVNEKLFF
TGTGCCAGCAGCTTGAAGACAGGGGGAGTTAATGAAAAACTGTTTTTT
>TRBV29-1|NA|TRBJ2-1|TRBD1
CSVGDRVNKNEQFF
TGCAGCGTTGGGGACAGGGTGAATAAGAATGAGCAGTTCTTC
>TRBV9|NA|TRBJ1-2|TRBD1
CASSAPGQGKGYYGYTF
TGTGCCAGCAGCGCCCCAGGACAGGGAAAAGGCTACTATGGCTACACCTTC
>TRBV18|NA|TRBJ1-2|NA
CASSPVQGRDGYTF
TGTGCCAGCTCACCAGTCCAGGGGAGAGATGGCTACACCTTC
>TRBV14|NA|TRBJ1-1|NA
CASSQGGYRVFPEAFF
TGTGCCAGCAGCCAAGGGGGGTACAGGGTCTTTCCTGAAGCTTTCTTT
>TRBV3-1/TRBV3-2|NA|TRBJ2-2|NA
CASSQDRQVNTGELFF
TGTGCCAGCAGCCAAGATCGGCAGGTTAACACCGGGGAGCTGTTTTTT
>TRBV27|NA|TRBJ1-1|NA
CASSFRQARNTEAFF
TGTGCCAGCAGTTTCAGGCAGGCGAGGAACACTGAAGCTTTCTTT
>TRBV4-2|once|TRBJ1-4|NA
CASSQKPIGPNEKLFF
TGTGCCAGCAGCCAAAAGCCGATTGGTCCTAATGAAAAACTGTTTTTT
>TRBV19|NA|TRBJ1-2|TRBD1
CASSVTRQGGYGYTF
TGTGCCAGTAGTGTGACTCGACAGGGTGGCTATGGCTACACCTTC
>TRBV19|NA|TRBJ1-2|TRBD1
CASSIGAGTDGYTF
TGTGCCAGTAGTATAGGGGCAGGGACAGATGGCTACACCTTC
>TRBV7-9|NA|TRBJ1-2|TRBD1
CATGQENYGYTF
TGTGCCACAGGACAGGAGAACTATGGCTACACCTTC
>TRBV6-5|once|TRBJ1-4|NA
CASSSSQGWTYEKLFF
TGTGCCAGCAGTTCATCACAGGGCTGGACTTATGAAAAACTGTTTTTT